A selection of T cell receptor beta chains follows, all from one sample in a study of PD-L1 blockade in urothelial cancer. TCRdb's table, derived via immunoSEQ multiplex PCR, lists solely in-frame clones and lacks some. The sample includes tens of thousands of clones, 87% of them seen just once. This specimen consisted of PBMCs, obtained around atezolizumab (anti-PD-L1) treatment. These receptors all stem from a woman in her 70s with urothelial cancer. CDR3s include the opening cysteine and the closing phenylalanine or tryptophan.

v_gene	len	CDR3aa
TRBV7-9	19	CASSALGSGQGPFSYGYTF
TRBV6-5	15	CASSPAGTVNQPQHF
TRBV10-1	14	CASSGTGKPGELFF
TRBV28	19	CASRPTLGTGYSGNQPQHF
TRBV6-5	13	CASSSLRGHEQYF
TRBV5-5	13	CASSFKDTYEQFF
TRBV5-1	17	CASSAPSGRISYNEQFF
TRBV7-8	16	CASSSNLAGAADTQYF
TRBV18	16	CASSPGRGGSGNTIYF
TRBV28	21	CASSSSKLTTGLAPNHNEQFF
TRBV6-6	15	CASSYSGTGGNTIYF
TRBV6-6	12	CASSGPNYGYTF
TRBV5-1	15	CASSLGRGVNTEAFF
TRBV5-1	16	CASSPTLAGDGNEQYF
TRBV19	15	CASSMFGRDNSPLHF
TRBV19	12	CAGSLGANVLTF
TRBV11-2	17	CASSLDFRQGGTGELFF
TRBV7-9	15	CASSFEDREREKLFF
TRBV13	15	CASSPRYGQGYEQYF
TRBV6-5	13	CASSYRLNTEAFF
TRBV2	16	CASSEVLTAAYNEQFF
TRBV11-2	15	CASSQIQGSNTEAFF
TRBV5-4	13	CASSVRGNQPQHF
TRBV18	16	CASSPSGSGTQETQYF
TRBV6-1	14	CASSEEIAGLEQYF
TRBV5-4	17	CASSLSWGSGPQETQYF
TRBV4-1	17	CASSQASSGGAPSEQFF
TRBV5-6	17	CASSLNKGAHYGNTIYF
TRBV7-7	14	CASSLLGTPSEQYF
TRBV10-1	15	CASSPGGGILYEQFF
TRBV6-5	15	CASSPRTGVNSPLHF
TRBV5-5	15	CASNPSGTVSYEQYF
TRBV2	15	CASSEFGGSIYEQYF
TRBV19	12	CASSKTSAPLHF
TRBV10-3	15	CAISSGEGGTGELFF
TRBV27	15	CASRPGTAGTNEQFF
TRBV7-2	15	CASSLASSGANVLTF
TRBV4-1	19	CASSQEPREPTSGSYEQYF
TRBV29-1	13	CSVELAGADEQYF
TRBV27	14	CASTGLAGGHEQYF
TRBV28	15	CASSLGLAAYYEQYF
TRBV4-2	12	CASSRLDYEQYF
TRBV7-6	14	CASSLGLSSDEQFF
TRBV5-1	15	CASSPQTGRNTEAFF
TRBV18	18	CASSPKMVASSTGNTIYF
TRBV5-1	15	CASSFLGQLNEKLFF
TRBV7-9	16	CASSLQGAAGNQPQHF
TRBV5-6	14	CASRKRGGVYGYTF
TRBV11-3	16	CASSSGTGSRTDTQYF
TRBV9	15	CASSIRGGSGNTIYF
TRBV4-1	16	CASSQRRGSSNYGYTF
TRBV6-1	13	CASSVGLHTEAFF
TRBV7-6	15	CASSPAAGVSYEQYF
TRBV7-9	14	CASSSQAADYGYTF
TRBV7-8	16	CASSLRGGLSNQPQHF
TRBV5-6	15	CASSLGQTHQETQYF